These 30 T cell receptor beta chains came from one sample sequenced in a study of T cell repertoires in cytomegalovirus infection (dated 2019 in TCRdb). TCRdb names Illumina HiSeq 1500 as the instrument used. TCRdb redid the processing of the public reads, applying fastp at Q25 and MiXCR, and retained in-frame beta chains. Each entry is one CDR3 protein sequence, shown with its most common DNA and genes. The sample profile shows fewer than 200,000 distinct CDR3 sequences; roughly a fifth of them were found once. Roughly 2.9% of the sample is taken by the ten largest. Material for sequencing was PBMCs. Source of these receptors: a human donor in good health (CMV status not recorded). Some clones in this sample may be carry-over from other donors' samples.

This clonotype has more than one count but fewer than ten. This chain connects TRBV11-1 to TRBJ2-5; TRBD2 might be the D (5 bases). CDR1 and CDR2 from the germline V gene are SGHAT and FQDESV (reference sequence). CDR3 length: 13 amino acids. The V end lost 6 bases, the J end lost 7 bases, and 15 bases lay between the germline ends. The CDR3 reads CASSRDGDGTQYF. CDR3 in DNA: TGTGCCAGCAGTCGAGACGGGGATGGGACCCAGTACTTC.

DNA for the CDR3: TGCGCCAGCAGCCTAGTCCCCGGCCAGGGGGGTCAGCCCCAGCATTTT. Its protein is CASSLVPGQGGQPQHF. This chain connects TRBV4-1 to TRBJ1-5, with 7 bases matching TRBD1. Germline trimming cut 4 bases from V and 6 bases from J; bases unmatched to any gene: 12. The length of the CDR3 is 16 residues. From germline, CDR1 is MGHRA and CDR2 YSYEKL.

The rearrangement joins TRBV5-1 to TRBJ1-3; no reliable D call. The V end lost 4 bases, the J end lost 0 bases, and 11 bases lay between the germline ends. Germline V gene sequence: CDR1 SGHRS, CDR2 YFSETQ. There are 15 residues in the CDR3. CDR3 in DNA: TGCGCCAGCAGCCCGGACGGCTACTCTGGAAACACCATATATTTT. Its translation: CASSPDGYSGNTIYF.

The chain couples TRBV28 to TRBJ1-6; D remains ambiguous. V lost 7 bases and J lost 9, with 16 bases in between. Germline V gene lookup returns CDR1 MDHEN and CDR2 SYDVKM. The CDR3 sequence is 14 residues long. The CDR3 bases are TGTGCCAGCACCATTGGGCAGGAAGGTTCACCCCTCCACTTT. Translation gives CASTIGQEGSPLHF.

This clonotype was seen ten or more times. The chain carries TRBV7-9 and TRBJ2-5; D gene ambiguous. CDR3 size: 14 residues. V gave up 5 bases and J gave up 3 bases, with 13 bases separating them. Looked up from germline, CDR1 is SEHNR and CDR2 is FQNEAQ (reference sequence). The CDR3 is CASSPPGRKETQYF. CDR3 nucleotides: TGTGCCAGCAGCCCCCCGGGCAGGAAAGAGACCCAGTACTTC.

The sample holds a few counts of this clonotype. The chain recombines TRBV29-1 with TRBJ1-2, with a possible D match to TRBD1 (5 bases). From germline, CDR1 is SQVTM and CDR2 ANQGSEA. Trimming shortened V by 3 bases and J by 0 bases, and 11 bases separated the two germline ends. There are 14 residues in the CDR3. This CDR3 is CSVDRGRPNYGYTF. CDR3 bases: TGCAGCGTTGACCGGGGCCGTCCTAACTATGGCTACACCTTC. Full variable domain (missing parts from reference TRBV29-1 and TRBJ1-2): SAVISQKPSRDICQRGTSLTIQCQVDSQVTMMFWYRQQPGQSLTLIATANQGSEATYESGFVIDKFPISRPNLTFSTLTVSNMSPEDSSIYLCSVDRGRPNYGYTFGSGTRLTVV.

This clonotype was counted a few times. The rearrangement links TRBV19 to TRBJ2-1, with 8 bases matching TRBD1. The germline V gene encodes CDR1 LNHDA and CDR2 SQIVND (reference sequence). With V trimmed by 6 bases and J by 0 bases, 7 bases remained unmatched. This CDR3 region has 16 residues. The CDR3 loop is CASRPTGGYSYNEQFF. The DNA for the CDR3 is TGTGCCAGTAGACCTACAGGGGGGTACTCCTACAATGAGCAGTTCTTC.

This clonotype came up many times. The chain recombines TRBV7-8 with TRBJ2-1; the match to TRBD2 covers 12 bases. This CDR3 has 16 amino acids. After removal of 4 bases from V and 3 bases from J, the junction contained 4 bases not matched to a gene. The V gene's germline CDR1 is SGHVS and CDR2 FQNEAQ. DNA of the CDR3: TGTGCCAGCAGCTCACCGGGACTAGCGGGCTACAATGAGCAGTTCTTC. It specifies CASSSPGLAGYNEQFF.

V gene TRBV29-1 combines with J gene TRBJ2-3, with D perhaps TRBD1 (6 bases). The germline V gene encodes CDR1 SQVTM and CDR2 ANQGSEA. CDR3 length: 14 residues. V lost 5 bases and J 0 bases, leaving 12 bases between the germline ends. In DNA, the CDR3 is TGCAGCGTTCAGAGGACAGATAGCACAGATACGCAGTATTTT. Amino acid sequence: CSVQRTDSTDTQYF.

CDR3 in DNA: TGCAGTGCCCTAGCCGGGACAGGGGGCGGAGAGACCCAGTACTTC. It translates to CSALAGTGGGETQYF. The chain joins TRBV20-1 to TRBJ2-5; TRBD1 agrees at 12 bases. The germline V gene encodes CDR1 DFQATT and CDR2 SNEGSKA (reference sequence). V lost 6 bases and J lost 4; bases outside the gene matches: 9. CDR3 length: 15 amino acids.

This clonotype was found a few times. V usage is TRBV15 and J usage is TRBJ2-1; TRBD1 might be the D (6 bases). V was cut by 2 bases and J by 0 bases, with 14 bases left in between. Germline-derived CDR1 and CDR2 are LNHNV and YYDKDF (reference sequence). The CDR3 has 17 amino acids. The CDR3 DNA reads TGTGCCACCAGCAGATACAGGGACCTGCGCTCCTACAATGAGCAGTTCTTC. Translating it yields CATSRYRDLRSYNEQFF.

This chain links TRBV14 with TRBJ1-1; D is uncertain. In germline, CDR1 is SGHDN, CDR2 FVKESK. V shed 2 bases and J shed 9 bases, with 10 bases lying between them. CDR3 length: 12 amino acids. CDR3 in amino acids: CASSQSIHKAFF. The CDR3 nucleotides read TGTGCCAGCAGCCAAAGCATACATAAAGCTTTCTTT.

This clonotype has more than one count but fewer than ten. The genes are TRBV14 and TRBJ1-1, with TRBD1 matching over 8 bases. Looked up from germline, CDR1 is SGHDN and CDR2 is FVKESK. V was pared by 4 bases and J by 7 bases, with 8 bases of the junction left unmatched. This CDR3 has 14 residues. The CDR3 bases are TGTGCCAGCAGCCTAGACAGGGGATGGGGTGAAGCTTTCTTT. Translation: CASSLDRGWGEAFF.

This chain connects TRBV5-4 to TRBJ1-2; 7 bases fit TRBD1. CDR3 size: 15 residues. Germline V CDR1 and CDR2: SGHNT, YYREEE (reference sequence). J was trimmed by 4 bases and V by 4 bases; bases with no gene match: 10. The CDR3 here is CASSLDRALTYGYTF. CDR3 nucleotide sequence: TGTGCCAGCAGCCTAGACAGGGCCCTTACCTATGGCTACACCTTC.

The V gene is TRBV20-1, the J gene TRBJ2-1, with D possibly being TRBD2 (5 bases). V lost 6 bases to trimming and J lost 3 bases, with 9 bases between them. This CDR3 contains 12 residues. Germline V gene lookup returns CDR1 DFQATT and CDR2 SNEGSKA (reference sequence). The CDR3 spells CSALGIYNEQFF. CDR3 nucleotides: TGCAGTGCCCTCGGGATCTACAATGAGCAGTTCTTC.

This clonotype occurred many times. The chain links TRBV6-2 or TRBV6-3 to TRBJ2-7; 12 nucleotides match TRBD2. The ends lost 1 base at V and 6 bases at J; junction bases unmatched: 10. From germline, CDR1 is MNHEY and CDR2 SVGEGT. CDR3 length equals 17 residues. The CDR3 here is CASSYFLGLAGSSEQYF. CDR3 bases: TGTGCCAGCAGTTACTTCCTCGGACTAGCGGGATCGTCCGAGCAGTACTTC.

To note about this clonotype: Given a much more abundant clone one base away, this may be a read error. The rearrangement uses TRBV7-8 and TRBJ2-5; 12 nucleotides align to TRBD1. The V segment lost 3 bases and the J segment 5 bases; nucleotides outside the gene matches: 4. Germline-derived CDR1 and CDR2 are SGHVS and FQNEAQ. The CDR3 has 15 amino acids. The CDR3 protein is CASSLWDRGLETQYF. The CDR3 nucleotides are TGTGCCAGCAGCTTGTGGGACAGGGGGCTGGAGACCCAGTACTTC.

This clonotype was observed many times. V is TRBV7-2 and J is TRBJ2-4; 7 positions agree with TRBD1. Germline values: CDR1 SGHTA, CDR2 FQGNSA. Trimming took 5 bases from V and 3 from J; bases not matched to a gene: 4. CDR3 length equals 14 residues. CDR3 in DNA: TGTGCCAGCAGCCCCCGGGACAGCAAAAACATTCAGTACTTC. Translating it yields CASSPRDSKNIQYF.

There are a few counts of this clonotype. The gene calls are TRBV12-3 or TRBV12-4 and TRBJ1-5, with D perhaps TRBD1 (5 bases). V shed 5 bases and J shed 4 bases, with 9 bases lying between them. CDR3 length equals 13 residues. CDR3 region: CASSIQGNQPQHF. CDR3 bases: TGTGCCAGCAGTATTCAGGGAAATCAGCCCCAGCATTTT.

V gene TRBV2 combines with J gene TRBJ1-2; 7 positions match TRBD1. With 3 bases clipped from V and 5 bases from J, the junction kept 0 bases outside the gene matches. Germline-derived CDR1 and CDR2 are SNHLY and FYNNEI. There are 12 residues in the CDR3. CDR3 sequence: CASSEGQYGYTF. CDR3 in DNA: TGTGCCAGCAGTGAGGGACAGTATGGCTACACCTTC.

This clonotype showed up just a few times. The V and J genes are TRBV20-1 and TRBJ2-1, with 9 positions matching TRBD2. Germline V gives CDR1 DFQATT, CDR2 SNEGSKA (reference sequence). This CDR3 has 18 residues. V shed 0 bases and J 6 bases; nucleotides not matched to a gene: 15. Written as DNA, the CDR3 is TGCAGTGCTAGAGAGAGTTCCGAAAGCGGGGGGAGGGGCAATGAGCAGTTCTTC. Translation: CSARESSESGGRGNEQFF.

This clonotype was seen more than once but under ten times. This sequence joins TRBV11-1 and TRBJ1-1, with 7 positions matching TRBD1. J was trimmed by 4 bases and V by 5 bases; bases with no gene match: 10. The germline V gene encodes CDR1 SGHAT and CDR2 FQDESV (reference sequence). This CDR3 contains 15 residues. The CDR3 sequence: CASSTTRQGRTEAFF. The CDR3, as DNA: TGTGCCAGCAGCACTACCCGACAGGGCCGCACTGAAGCTTTCTTT.

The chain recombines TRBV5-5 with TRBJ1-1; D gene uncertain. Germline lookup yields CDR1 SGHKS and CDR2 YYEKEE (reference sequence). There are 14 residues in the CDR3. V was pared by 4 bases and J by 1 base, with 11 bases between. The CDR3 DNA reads TGTGCCAGCAGCCTGACCGCTCCGAACACTGAAGCTTTCTTT. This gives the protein CASSLTAPNTEAFF.

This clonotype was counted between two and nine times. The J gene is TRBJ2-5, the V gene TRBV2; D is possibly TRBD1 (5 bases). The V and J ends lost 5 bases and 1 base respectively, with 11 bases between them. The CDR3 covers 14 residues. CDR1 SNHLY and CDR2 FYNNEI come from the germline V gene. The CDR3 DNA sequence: TGTGCCAGCAGTCCGGACACTTTCCAAGAGACCCAGTACTTC. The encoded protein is CASSPDTFQETQYF.

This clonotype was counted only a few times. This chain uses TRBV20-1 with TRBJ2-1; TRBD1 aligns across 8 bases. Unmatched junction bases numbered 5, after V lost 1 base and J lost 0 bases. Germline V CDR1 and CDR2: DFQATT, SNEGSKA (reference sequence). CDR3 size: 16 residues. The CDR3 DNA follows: TGCAGTGCTAGAGGCGGAACAGGGGGCTCCTACAATGAGCAGTTCTTC. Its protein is CSARGGTGGSYNEQFF.

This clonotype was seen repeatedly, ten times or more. The DNA of the CDR3 is TGTGCCAGCGCGAAACCCTACAATGAGCAGTTCTTC. Translating gives CASAKPYNEQFF. This chain links TRBV7-2 with TRBJ2-1, with D unclear. The CDR3 length is 12 residues. V gave up 8 bases and J gave up 2 bases, with 7 bases separating them. Looked up from germline, CDR1 is SGHTA and CDR2 is FQGNSA.

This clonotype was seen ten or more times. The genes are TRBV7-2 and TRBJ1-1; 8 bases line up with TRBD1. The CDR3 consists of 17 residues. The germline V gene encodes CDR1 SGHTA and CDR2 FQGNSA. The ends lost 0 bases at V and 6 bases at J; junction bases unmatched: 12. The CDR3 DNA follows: TGTGCCAGCAGCTTAGCCGCCACCAGCGTGGGACAGGCTGAAGCTTTCTTT. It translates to CASSLAATSVGQAEAFF.

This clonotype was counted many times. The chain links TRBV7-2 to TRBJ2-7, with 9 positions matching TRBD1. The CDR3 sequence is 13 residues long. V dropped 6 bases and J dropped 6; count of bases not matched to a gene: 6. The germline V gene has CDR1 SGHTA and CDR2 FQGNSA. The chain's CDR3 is CASRRQGGGEQYF. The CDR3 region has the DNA TGTGCCAGCAGAAGACAGGGGGGTGGCGAGCAGTACTTC.

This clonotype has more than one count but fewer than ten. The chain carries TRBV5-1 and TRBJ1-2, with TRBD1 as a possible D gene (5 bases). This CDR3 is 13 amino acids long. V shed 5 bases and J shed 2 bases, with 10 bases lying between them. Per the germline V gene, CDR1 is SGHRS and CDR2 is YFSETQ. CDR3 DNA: TGCGCCAGCAGACTGACAGCAAACTATGGCTACACCTTC. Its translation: CASRLTANYGYTF.

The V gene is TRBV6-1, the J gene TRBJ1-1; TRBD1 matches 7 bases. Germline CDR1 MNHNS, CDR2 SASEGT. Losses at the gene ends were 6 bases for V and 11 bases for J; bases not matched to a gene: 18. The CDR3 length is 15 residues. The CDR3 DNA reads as TGTGCCAGCAGGGAAACCTTTACTCGGCCGACAGGGGCTTTCTTT. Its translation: CASRETFTRPTGAFF.